These T cell receptor beta chains were read from a single sample in a study of OX40 agonist ivuxolimab in advanced cancers. Assay: immunoSEQ multiplex PCR; the TCRdb copy retains only in-frame clones and omits some. The sample includes about 60,000 clones, over 80% of them seen just once. This specimen was CD4+ or CD8+ T cells sorted from blood, taken in a trial of the OX40 agonist ivuxolimab. These receptor sequences come from an adult with an advanced solid tumor such as melanoma, head and neck, liver or kidney cancer. Each CDR3 is given with its conserved first and last residue. D genes are given only for firm matches. Size tells how often a clone was seen (once, few, many) or the class of an expanded clone, and some rows leave it out.

V gene,J gene,clone size,D gene,CDR3 DNA,CDR3 protein
TRBV5-1,TRBJ2-7,NA,NA,TGCGCCAGCAGCTTGGAGAGCGAGCAGTACTTC,CASSLESEQYF
TRBV2,TRBJ2-2,NA,NA,TGTGCCAGCAGTTCGACCGTGGGGAACACCGGGGAGCTGTTTTTT,CASSSTVGNTGELFF
TRBV27,TRBJ1-5,NA,TRBD1,TGTGCCAGCAGCCATGACAGGGATTTGAATCAGCCCCAGCATTTT,CASSHDRDLNQPQHF
TRBV25-1,TRBJ1-1,NA,TRBD1,TGTGCCAGCAAGGAAACGATGACAGGGGGCTTAACTGAAGCTTTCTTT,CASKETMTGGLTEAFF
TRBV5-6,TRBJ2-5,NA,TRBD1,TGTGCCAGCAGCTCTTCCAGGGGGCTTGAGACCCAGTACTTC,CASSSSRGLETQYF
TRBV18,TRBJ2-2,NA,TRBD1,TGTGCCAGCTCTTTTAGAGGGGGCGACACCGGGGAGCTGTTTTTT,CASSFRGGDTGELFF
TRBV27,TRBJ1-2,NA,TRBD1,TGTGCCAGCAGTCTCGGGACAGCTTCTAACTATGGCTACACCTTC,CASSLGTASNYGYTF
TRBV6-1,TRBJ2-7,NA,TRBD1,TGTGCCATCCGGGACAGGGGGATCGGCGAGCAGTACTTC,CAIRDRGIGEQYF
TRBV7-9,TRBJ2-1,few,NA,TGTGCCAGCAGCTTAGACCCCCACAATGAGCAGTTCTTC,CASSLDPHNEQFF
TRBV2,TRBJ2-2,NA,NA,TGCGCCACCGACCCGAGACAGGGAGGGAACACCGGGGAGCTGTTTTTT,CATDPRQGGNTGELFF
TRBV28,TRBJ1-2,NA,TRBD1,TGTGCCAGCACCCTCTTTAGTAGGGGGCAGGATGGCTACACCTTC,CASTLFSRGQDGYTF
TRBV5-1,TRBJ2-7,NA,TRBD1,TGCGCCAGCAGCTTCCTCGAGGACAGGTTTGACGAGCAGTACTTC,CASSFLEDRFDEQYF
TRBV6-6,TRBJ1-5,NA,NA,TGTGCCAGCAGTTACTCGCGGGGGAATCAGCCCCAGCATTTT,CASSYSRGNQPQHF
TRBV7-2,TRBJ2-7,NA,TRBD2,TGTGCCAGCAGCTTAGAGGCGGGAGCTTATCGCGAGCAGTACTTC,CASSLEAGAYREQYF
TRBV2,TRBJ1-2,NA,NA,TGTGCCAGCAACCGAGTCTACGCGGGCGGCTACACCTTC,CASNRVYAGGYTF
TRBV6-5,TRBJ1-2,NA,TRBD1,TGTGCCAGCAGCAAAACTCTCGACAGGGACTATGGCTACACCTTC,CASSKTLDRDYGYTF
TRBV5-4,TRBJ2-5,NA,NA,TGTGCCAGCAGCTTGGTAGTGGCAGAGACCCAGTACTTC,CASSLVVAETQYF
TRBV25-1,TRBJ1-6,NA,NA,TGTGCCAGCAGTACTAGCTCCTATAATTCACCCCTCCACTTT,CASSTSSYNSPLHF
TRBV9,TRBJ2-3,NA,TRBD2,TGTGCCAGCAGCCCCGTGCGGGGGGCGATCACAGATACGCAGTATTTT,CASSPVRGAITDTQYF
TRBV5-5,TRBJ2-7,NA,TRBD1,TGTGCCAGCAGCCCCGACAGGGGGCTCTCCTACGAGCAGTACTTC,CASSPDRGLSYEQYF
TRBV7-2,TRBJ2-3,NA,NA,TGTGCCAGCAGACTAATCCGGGACTCCCTAATCACAGATACGCAGTATTTT,CASRLIRDSLITDTQYF
TRBV6-4,TRBJ1-3,NA,NA,TGTGCCAGCAGTGACACCTTAGGTGGTGGAAACACCATATATTTT,CASSDTLGGGNTIYF
TRBV18,TRBJ2-1,NA,NA,TGTGCCAGCTCACAAACAGGGACGCGGAGCAATGAGCAGTTCTTC,CASSQTGTRSNEQFF
TRBV28,TRBJ1-5,NA,NA,TGTGCCAGCAGTTTGACCCCTCGGGCGACCATTCAGCCCCAGCATTTT,CASSLTPRATIQPQHF
TRBV5-4,TRBJ1-4,NA,NA,TGTGCCAGCAGCTTGGCTGGGGTTGAAAAACTGTTTTTT,CASSLAGVEKLFF
TRBV29-1,TRBJ1-1,once,NA,TGCAGCGCAGAGGGACCTTTGAACACTGAAGCTTTCTTT,CSAEGPLNTEAFF
TRBV5-1,TRBJ2-5,NA,NA,TGCGCCAGCAGCTTGGAGAGTTCCCAAGAGACCCAGTACTTC,CASSLESSQETQYF
TRBV2,TRBJ1-4,NA,NA,TGTGCCAGCAGTCAAAGGGGTGGTGAAAAACTGTTTTTT,CASSQRGGEKLFF
TRBV11-2,TRBJ2-1,once,TRBD2,TGTGCCAGCAGCTCCCAACTAGCGGGGGGGTACAATGAGCAGTTCTTC,CASSSQLAGGYNEQFF
TRBV5-4,TRBJ2-2,NA,NA,TGTGCCAGCAGCTTCGGCCTAACGGACACCGGGGAGCTGTTTTTT,CASSFGLTDTGELFF
TRBV19,TRBJ2-7,NA,NA,TGTGCCAGTAGTGCCCAAGAGGGGTACGAGCAGTACTTC,CASSAQEGYEQYF
TRBV2,TRBJ2-7,once,NA,TGTGCCAGCAGACCCGGCCTCACCTACGAGCAGTACTTC,CASRPGLTYEQYF
TRBV27,TRBJ2-3,NA,NA,TGTGCCAGCAGGTGGGTCGCGACAGATACGCAGTATTTT,CASRWVATDTQYF
TRBV28,TRBJ1-4,NA,NA,TGTGCCAGCCGTTCGGGGCATGAAAAACTGTTTTTT,CASRSGHEKLFF
TRBV10-3,TRBJ1-2,NA,NA,TGTGCCATCAGCTCGGACGGCGCAGGTTCTACCTATGGCTACACCTTC,CAISSDGAGSTYGYTF
TRBV9,TRBJ2-5,NA,TRBD2,TGTGCCAGCAGCGTTGGCCCCACGTCTAGCGGGTATGAGACCCAGTACTTC,CASSVGPTSSGYETQYF
TRBV27,TRBJ2-5,NA,NA,TGTGCCAGCAGTTTATCGAGGCAGGGGATGGAGACCCAGTACTTC,CASSLSRQGMETQYF
TRBV19,TRBJ1-5,NA,TRBD1,TGTGCCAGTAGTAGGGGGACAGCAACTTATCAGCCCCAGCATTTT,CASSRGTATYQPQHF
TRBV28,TRBJ2-7,NA,TRBD2,TGTGCCAGCCGCGGGGGGGGTATGTCCTACGAGCAGTACTTC,CASRGGGMSYEQYF
TRBV5-4,TRBJ2-2,NA,TRBD2,TGTGCCAGCAGTAGGACTAGTGAAAACACCGGGGAGCTGTTTTTT,CASSRTSENTGELFF
TRBV29-1,TRBJ2-1,NA,TRBD2,TGCAGCGCCGAGCGGGGAGGGTCCTACAATGAGCAGTTCTTC,CSAERGGSYNEQFF
TRBV11-1,TRBJ2-6,NA,TRBD2,TGTGCCAGCAGCTTGGGAGCGGGAGGTAGAAGAGGGGCCAACGTCCTGACTTTC,CASSLGAGGRRGANVLTF
TRBV19,TRBJ1-4,NA,NA,TGTGCCAGTAGTGACAGACAGAGGTCCGCAGGAAAACTGTTTTTT,CASSDRQRSAGKLFF
TRBV28,TRBJ2-2,once,TRBD2,TGTGCCAGCAGTTACCTCGCGGGGGGGCCGACCGGGGAGCTGTTTTTT,CASSYLAGGPTGELFF
TRBV7-6,TRBJ1-1,NA,TRBD1,TGTGCCAGCAGCCCGAGGACAGGGTACCGGTTCACTGAAGCTTTCTTT,CASSPRTGYRFTEAFF
TRBV12-5,TRBJ2-3,NA,NA,TGTGCTAGTGGCCGGGACTTCACAGATACGCAGTATTTT,CASGRDFTDTQYF
TRBV7-9,TRBJ1-4,NA,NA,TGTGCCAGCAGCTTTGGGGAGTGGAACGAAAAACTGTTTTTT,CASSFGEWNEKLFF
TRBV11-3,TRBJ2-7,once,NA,TGTGCCAGCAGCTTAGAGGAGGGTAACGAGCAGTACTTC,CASSLEEGNEQYF
TRBV18,TRBJ2-7,NA,TRBD2,TGTGCCAGCTCACCGACTAGCGGGAGTTACGAGCAGTACTTC,CASSPTSGSYEQYF